These 12 T cell receptor beta chains share one sample of origin, sequenced in a study of blood T cell repertoires in COVID-19. Measured with immunoSEQ multiplex PCR; TCRdb has only the in-frame clones, and not every one. Here the sample spans over 250,000 clones, more than 70% being singletons. Specimen: PBMCs or T cells enriched from blood (not recorded which). All receptors derive from a woman aged 60 to 75 in a cohort exposed to, infected with or recovered from COVID-19 (not recorded which).

This rearrangement joins TRBV7-2 to TRBJ1-1; D call uncertain. Trimming removed 1 base at V and 1 base at J, with 7 bases between. Germline V gene sequence: CDR1 SGHTA, CDR2 FQGNSA. The CDR3 covers 14 residues. The CDR3 sequence is CASSLERANTEAFF. The CDR3 DNA reads as TGTGCCAGCAGCTTAGAGCGGGCGAACACTGAAGCTTTCTTT.

In the case of this clone: The identical CDR3 is also encoded by other nucleotide sequences in the sample. The chain joins TRBV24-1 to TRBJ2-3, with 9 bases that match TRBD1. Germline CDR1 reads KGHDR; CDR2 reads SFDVKD. V lost 1 base to trimming and J lost 0 bases; unmatched junction nucleotides: 4. The CDR3 totals 17 residues. The CDR3 nucleotides are TGTGCCACCAGTGATTTATCCGGGACAGGGAGCACAGATACGCAGTATTTT. Its translation is CATSDLSGTGSTDTQYF.

The table lists this clone with a count of one. The chain is built from TRBV4-1 and TRBJ2-7; 8 bases map to TRBD2. Germline V gives CDR1 MGHRA, CDR2 YSYEKL. J gave up 0 bases and V 0 bases, and 4 bases lay outside the gene matches. This CDR3 is built from 16 residues. For the CDR3, the DNA is TGCGCCAGCAGCCAAGAAGCAAGCGGGAGCTCCTACGAGCAGTACTTC. This encodes CASSQEASGSSYEQYF.

The rearrangement links TRBV30 to TRBJ2-1; unclear D gene. The CDR3 has 11 amino acids. Germline V gives CDR1 GTSNPN, CDR2 SVGIG (reference sequence). V was trimmed by 5 bases and J by 10 bases, leaving 12 bases between them. The CDR3 DNA is TGTGCCTGGTCCTCCGCTGCGGAGCAGTTCTTC. This codes for CAWSSAAEQFF.

This clone was seen a single time. The chain joins TRBV5-4 to TRBJ2-7; 8 nucleotides align to TRBD1. V lost 4 bases, J lost 2 bases, and 5 bases stayed unmatched. The CDR3 contains 14 residues. Germline V lookup: CDR1 SGHNT, CDR2 YYREEE (reference sequence). The CDR3 spells CASSVPTGAYEQYF. The CDR3 DNA follows: TGTGCCAGCAGCGTGCCGACAGGGGCCTACGAGCAGTACTTC.

The J gene is TRBJ1-3, the V gene TRBV6-5; 9 bases are a match to TRBD1. V lost 6 bases to trimming and J lost 1 base; unmatched junction nucleotides: 4. Germline lookup yields CDR1 MNHEY and CDR2 SVGAGI. This CDR3 comprises 15 residues. The CDR3 region has the DNA TGTGCCAGCAGGGGACAGGGTGGGTCTGGAAACACCATATATTTT. This encodes CASRGQGGSGNTIYF.

The chain carries TRBV9 and TRBJ2-7; TRBD1 agrees at 8 bases. The CDR3 totals 14 residues. J was trimmed by 4 bases and V by 4 bases; bases with no gene match: 7. From germline, CDR1 is SGDLS and CDR2 YYNGEE. This chain's CDR3 is CASSPLDREYEQYF. The CDR3 coding sequence is TGTGCCAGCAGCCCCCTGGACAGGGAGTACGAGCAGTACTTC.

This rearrangement joins TRBV28 to TRBJ1-5; weak D call: TRBD1 (5 bases). V was shortened by 7 bases and J by 10 bases, with 14 bases between the two germline ends. The CDR3 consists of 12 residues. Germline assignment: CDR1 MDHEN and CDR2 SYDVKM. The CDR3 coding sequence is TGTGCCAGCACGCGGACAATCAGCCCCCAGCATTTT. As protein: CASTRTISPQHF.

V and J are TRBV28 and TRBJ2-1, with 10 positions matching TRBD1. There are 15 residues in the CDR3. Looked up from germline, CDR1 is MDHEN and CDR2 is SYDVKM. Trimming removed 4 bases from V and 7 bases from J; junction bases left unmatched: 7. This chain's CDR3 is CASSWTGGRANEQFF. The CDR3 DNA reads as TGTGCCAGCAGTTGGACAGGGGGGAGGGCTAATGAGCAGTTCTTC.

The chain has TRBV3-1 (or the pseudogene TRBV3-2) and TRBJ1-4, with D tentatively TRBD1 (6 bases). The CDR3 extends over 15 amino acids. V was cut by 4 bases and J by 4 bases, with 13 bases left in between. Germline CDR1 and CDR2: LGHDT and YNNKEL (reference sequence). The CDR3 region is CASSLTTGYNEKLFF. The CDR3 DNA reads as TGTGCCAGCAGCCTCACGACAGGTTATAATGAAAAACTGTTTTTT.

This clone was found a few times. The rearrangement joins TRBV30 to TRBJ2-7; D not certain. The CDR3 totals 13 residues. Looked up from germline, CDR1 is GTSNPN and CDR2 is SVGIG (reference sequence). The V end was cut by 2 bases, the J end by 2 bases, with 10 bases between. CDR3 nucleotide sequence: TGTGCCTGGAGTATCTCAAGAGCCTACGAGCAGTACTTC. It encodes CAWSISRAYEQYF.

This chain uses TRBV2 with TRBJ2-7; 9 bases agree with TRBD2. V dropped 5 bases and J dropped 5; count of bases not matched to a gene: 10. Germline lookup yields CDR1 SNHLY and CDR2 FYNNEI. The CDR3 spans 15 residues. The CDR3 nucleotides are TGTGCCAGCAGTATTTTAGCGGGAGTGGTCGACGAGCAGTACTTC. It yields the protein CASSILAGVVDEQYF.